This T cell receptor beta chain derives from a study of blood T cell repertoires in COVID-19. The overall study: Sources were T cells, B-cell-depleted T cells, or PBMCs; the material itself was cDNA or gDNA.

The germline V gene has CDR1 LNHDA and CDR2 SQIVND (reference sequence). The V end was cut by 2 bases, the J end by 10 bases, with 12 bases between. The CDR3 is made up of 13 amino acids. Assay: immunoSEQ multiplex PCR; the TCRdb copy retains only in-frame clones and omits some. The sample shows some 130,000 clones, roughly 80% of them seen only once. The sequence came from a man between 60 and 70 years old with acute or convalescent COVID-19. V gene TRBV19 combines with J gene TRBJ2-1; D gene uncertain. The sequenced sample was peripheral blood. The CDR3, as DNA: TGTGCCAGTAGTATATACGTAACAGTCGAGCAGTTCTTC. It is translated as CASSIYVTVEQFF.